The 9 T cell receptor beta chains below were found in one sample sequenced in a study of PD-1 blockade in mismatch repair-deficient tumors. Sequenced by immunoSEQ multiplex PCR; TCRdb stores in-frame clones only, minus some. Here the sample spans 50,000 or so clones, over 75% being singletons. Sequenced material: peripheral blood, taken more than 19 weeks after starting pembrolizumab. The receptors derive from an adult with mismatch repair-deficient cancer.

The V and J genes are TRBV9 and TRBJ2-3; 7 bases map to TRBD1. CDR1 is SGDLS, CDR2 YYNGEE, per germline. CDR3 length equals 15 residues. The V and J ends lost 4 bases and 5 bases, in that order; junction bases with no gene match: 10. The CDR3 nucleotides read TGTGCCAGCAGCCCACCGACAGGGATGGGAGATACGCAGTATTTT. Translating gives CASSPPTGMGDTQYF.

The chain uses TRBV6-6 and TRBJ1-2; TRBD1 agrees at 8 bases. Germline V CDR1 and CDR2: MNHNY, SVGAGI (reference sequence). The CDR3 length is 13 residues. Trimming cost V 4 bases and J 4 bases; bases outside gene matches: 2. CDR3 coding DNA: TGTGCCAGCAGTTGGGACAGGTCCTATGGCTACACCTTC. Residues: CASSWDRSYGYTF.

Here the CDR3 DNA reads TGTGCCAGCATACACAGAGCTAACTATGGCTACACCTTC. The encoded protein is CASIHRANYGYTF. This rearrangement joins TRBV6-6 to TRBJ1-2; D remains unclear. This CDR3 spans 13 amino acids. V dropped 7 bases and J dropped 0 bases, with 9 bases sitting between them. Germline-derived CDR1 and CDR2 are MNHNY and SVGAGI (reference sequence).

The chain has TRBV25-1 and TRBJ2-1, with TRBD2 matching 8 bases. Germline V gene lookup returns CDR1 MGHDK and CDR2 SYGVNS. The CDR3 contains 15 residues. Unmatched junction bases numbered 8, after V lost 4 bases and J lost 6 bases. Here the CDR3 DNA reads TGTGCCAGCAGTGTGACGGGAGGGCCGGGCAATGAGCAGTTCTTC. It translates to CASSVTGGPGNEQFF.

This clone was seen only a few times. V and J are TRBV11-1 and TRBJ2-2, with 12 nucleotides matching TRBD2. Germline V gene lookup returns CDR1 SGHAT and CDR2 FQDESV (reference sequence). The CDR3 covers 18 residues. The ends lost 5 bases at V and 1 base at J; junction bases unmatched: 8. The CDR3 region has the DNA TGTGCCAGCAGCCAAATCGGACTAGCGGGACGGAACACCGGGGAGCTGTTTTTT. As protein: CASSQIGLAGRNTGELFF. Based on the CDR3 plus reference TRBV11-1 and TRBJ2-2, the full variable domain is EAEVAQSPRYKITEKSQAVAFWCDPISGHATLYWYRQILGQGPELLVQFQDESVVDDSQLPKDRFSAERLKGVDSTLKIQPAELGDSAMYLCASSQIGLAGRNTGELFFGEGSRLTVL.

Only one count was recorded for this clone. The rearrangement joins TRBV5-6 to TRBJ1-2; no firm D call. Trimming removed 4 bases at V and 6 bases at J, with 10 bases between. The CDR3 has 12 residues. CDR1 and CDR2 (germline): SGHDT, YYEEEE. CDR3 region: CASSLYTDGYTF. The CDR3 DNA reads TGTGCCAGCAGCCTCTATACGGATGGCTACACCTTC.

The genes are TRBV9 and TRBJ1-1; D gene uncertain. The CDR3 has 14 residues. Trimming cost V 2 bases and J 1 base, with 9 bases left between them. Germline assignment: CDR1 SGDLS and CDR2 YYNGEE. The CDR3 DNA reads TGTGCCAGCAGCGTGTTTGAGGCGAACACTGAAGCTTTCTTT. It translates to CASSVFEANTEAFF.

The V gene is TRBV15, the J gene TRBJ2-1; no reliable D call. Trimming shortened V by 3 bases and J by 4 bases, and 10 bases separated the two germline ends. CDR1 is LNHNV and CDR2 is YYDKDF in the germline V gene (reference sequence). CDR3 size: 14 residues. Here the CDR3 reads CATSRRQIYNEQFF. Written as DNA, the CDR3 is TGTGCCACCAGCAGGCGGCAGATATACAATGAGCAGTTCTTC.

The J gene is TRBJ1-4, the V gene TRBV19; 7 bases are a match to TRBD1. V trimming: 6 bases; J trimming: 5 bases; junction bases outside the gene matches: 6. The CDR3 runs 14 residues. CDR1 is LNHDA, CDR2 SQIVND, per germline (reference sequence). For the CDR3, the DNA is TGTGCCAGTAGCACACCGGGACAGAATGAAAAACTGTTTTTT. Translating gives CASSTPGQNEKLFF.